The 5 T cell receptor beta chains given below trace back to one sample, sequenced in a study of blood T cell repertoires in COVID-19. Generated by immunoSEQ multiplex PCR, the TCRdb table keeps only in-frame clones and is missing some. In the table there are approximately 480,000 clones, roughly nine tenths of which are singletons. Sequencing was performed on PBMCs or T cells enriched from blood (not recorded which). The source of these receptors is a woman younger than 30 who had recovered from COVID-19.

Worth noting for this clone: Germline and junction disagree at one end, which may indicate a read error. The chain employs TRBV6-5 and TRBJ2-3; a weak D match, TRBD2 (6 bases). Germline V gene sequence: CDR1 MNHEY, CDR2 SVGAGI. The CDR3 sequence is 15 residues long. CDR3 coding DNA: TGTGCCAGCAGCTACTCTTTAGCGGATGTAGATACGCAGTATTTT. Its translation is CASSYSLADVDTQYF.

V gene TRBV6-5 combines with J gene TRBJ1-4, with D maybe TRBD1 (5 bases). Per germline, CDR1 MNHEY and CDR2 SVGAGI. The CDR3 is made up of 16 amino acids. V was shortened by 3 bases and J by 5 bases, with 16 bases between the two germline ends. The CDR3 is CASSYRQGGSNEKLFF. As DNA, the CDR3 is TGTGCCAGCAGTTATAGGCAGGGTGGTTCGAATGAAAAACTGTTTTTT.

The V gene is TRBV24-1, the J gene TRBJ1-6, with a possible D match to TRBD1 (6 bases). This CDR3 comprises 18 residues. Trimming took 7 bases from V and 5 from J, leaving 23 bases between them. Germline-derived CDR1 and CDR2 are KGHDR and SFDVKD. CDR3 nucleotide sequence: TGTGCCACCAGCCCTTTTCCCGGGACACTCGCCCATAATTCACCCCTCCACTTT. Translated, it gives CATSPFPGTLAHNSPLHF.

The V and J genes are TRBV7-9 and TRBJ1-1, with 8 bases lining up with TRBD1. The CDR3 contains 14 residues. Germline CDR1 reads SEHNR; CDR2 reads FQNEAQ (reference sequence). Trimming at V came to 7 bases and at J to 1 base, leaving 5 bases not matched to a gene. CDR3 sequence: CASTTGTGNTEAFF. CDR3 coding DNA: TGTGCCAGCACCACCGGGACAGGGAACACTGAAGCTTTCTTT.

The rearrangement joins TRBV6-5 to TRBJ1-2; 8 nucleotides align to TRBD1. The J segment lost 1 base and the V segment lost 1 base, leaving 5 bases of the junction unmatched. The germline V gene has CDR1 MNHEY and CDR2 SVGAGI. The CDR3 has 16 residues. CDR3 DNA: TGTGCCAGCAGTTACTGGACAGGGACTTTTAACTATGGCTACACCTTC. This codes for CASSYWTGTFNYGYTF.